Listed below are T cell receptor beta chains from one sample, sequenced in a study of T cell responses to AZD1222 COVID-19 vaccine. Assay used: immunoSEQ multiplex PCR; TCRdb lists only in-frame clones, some missing. Seen here are under 70,000 clones, about 80% observed once, and the top ten hold roughly 4.9%. The material sequenced was peripheral blood, taken 28 days after the second AZD1222 dose. These receptors all come from an adult who received the AZD1222 COVID-19 vaccine. The CDR3 runs from the conserved cysteine through the conserved F or W.

v_call cdr3_aa
TRBV29-1 CSVEEGAGYGYTF
TRBV7-2 CASSLQGASEKLFF
TRBV19 CASSTTGNTEAFF
TRBV9 CASSVTRGGYSTDTQYF
TRBV7-9 CASSLASGGNTEAFF
TRBV10-2 CASSPGLAGAREQFF
TRBV6-5 CASSPGGPYGYTF
TRBV6-2/TRBV6-3 CASSYFAGVRGYTF
TRBV7-9 CASSPDGPVAETQYF
TRBV9 CASSVIQSNYGYTF
TRBV3-1/TRBV3-2 CASSQESSGSSPTQYF
TRBV18 CASSPSRTGQETQYF
TRBV11-2 CASSSGGYRANVLTF
TRBV19 CASSTNRGGLGYTF
TRBV2 CASSFGLAASYEQYF
TRBV25-1 CASSVSDLYGYTF
TRBV28 CASSFGWNQPQHF
TRBV20-1 CSASRPAGNTIYF
TRBV28 CASRQTGGRTEAFF
TRBV5-1 CASSHGVAGLMGPRETQYF
TRBV7-8 CASSVVQYNSPLHF
TRBV23-1 CASSHYALSSSPLHF
TRBV5-4 CASSLDSGLNSPLHF
TRBV6-2/TRBV6-3 CASSPFYEQYF
TRBV5-4 CASSLRDRGFYEQFF
TRBV2 CASKQTSSYEQYF
TRBV7-8 CASSLERGLARWQYF
TRBV20-1 CSASLQTEAFF
TRBV24-1 CATSGARLGIQYF
TRBV11-2 CASSRTVDDEQYF
TRBV7-2 CASSQDRPNEKLFF
TRBV6-5 CASSSLRGETQETQYF
TRBV5-5 CASTLAPRVYGYTF
TRBV28 CASSSVDGYTF
TRBV11-2 CASTSSSGGSYNEQFF
TRBV24-1 CATSRAGAYNEQFF
TRBV6-5 CASRADRGPQHF
TRBV27 CASSHRLAGVGEQFF
TRBV15 CATSRDRESEAFF
TRBV25-1 CASSHGQGSGSPLHF
TRBV19 CASSKGDPGNTIYF
TRBV5-1 CASSWQGLTDTQYF
TRBV2 CASSVDSSYNEQFF
TRBV6-2/TRBV6-3 CASSREGGGNQPQHF
TRBV7-2 CASSLALAGREQFF
TRBV5-8 CASSDWGSNQPQHF
TRBV18 CASSPPNPASYEQYF
TRBV27 CASSPSSGTSYNSPLHF
TRBV7-9 CASSSGTTNEKLFF
TRBV7-2 CASSFYSAQGEQYF
TRBV24-1 CATSRQDLTGELFF